The present entry profiles one T cell receptor beta chain with its context. The antigen it recognizes is unknown. Base qualities are missing; no much larger clone stands one base away. In Seattle, one collaborating source enrolled patients while the infection was active and tracked those patients longitudinally over the course of disease. Each collaborating institution followed its own protocols to collect whole blood in K2EDTA tubes. For TCRbeta analysis, collaborator samples were shipped as frozen whole blood, as isolated PBMCs, or as DNA extracted from either sample type. The data derive from a study of blood T cell repertoires in COVID-19 (dated by TCRdb to 2020 to 2021). Context from the whole study: The collaborator samples originated in the United States, Italy and Spain and spanned the acute and convalescent phases of COVID-19. Sample metadata almost always included a de-identified subject ID, COVID-19 status, age in years and sex. The dataset comprised deeply sampled blood TCRbeta repertoires from subjects exposed to, actively infected with, or recovered from COVID-19. Where available, HLA class I and class II types were taken from metadata supplied by the sample provider and were not determined by assay-based typing. The samples were drawn from the first 160 participants of the ongoing ImmuneRACE study and from over a thousand subjects provided by 6 global collaborators. The prospective study material was composed of cDNA or gDNA derived from T cells, B-cell-depleted T cells, or PBMCs. The repertoires were released in a freely available public database intended as a resource for research on the immune response to SARS-CoV-2.

V and J are truncated by 5 bases and 2 bases respectively, leaving an intervening sequence of 6 bases. The germline V gene supplies CDR1 SGHTA and CDR2 FQGTGA. Inclusive of the bounding cysteine and phenylalanine, the CDR3 is 13 residues long. Here the CDR3 DNA is all that survives: 39 bases in frame from base 1. TCRbeta CDR3 regions were amplified from genomic DNA by means of the immunoSEQ Assay, a bias-controlled multiplex PCR. The paper's processing steps were these. Nucleated cell counts per sample were estimated from amplification of reference gene primers within the assay. Sequence reads were collapsed and filtered to measure the absolute abundance of every unique TCRbeta CDR3 rearrangement. Productive Simpson clonality was computed per sample as the square root of Simpson's diversity index over productive rearrangements. The clones in this table, taken by TCRdb from immuneACCESS, are in-frame only. Not every clone is retained; where verified, under half of the shortfall comes from an unresolved V gene, and the cause of the rest is unknown. V and J calls and clone size are as listed in that table; D and trimming were resolved from the DNA. Within this sample are about 62,000 clones, with more than 80% of them counted one time only. Of the sample, about 18% is held by the ten largest clones.

General conclusions and limits of the study: How much clinical and demographic metadata was included differed by source and by participant, and the metadata was provided uncurated.

The TCR sequence derives from a woman aged 55-75 years with COVID-19, enrolled during active disease. The rearranged segments are TRBV7-3 and TRBJ1-4, with TRBD1 tentatively as D gene (6 bases match). The sequenced sample consisted of peripheral blood. The sequenced DNA is TGTGCCAGCAGCCAGGGGACTAATGAAAAACTGTTTTTT. It encodes CASSQGTNEKLFF.